The 28 T cell receptor beta chains listed next were all sequenced from one sample in a study of prognosis after radiotherapy for stage I lung cancer. By two-round multiplex PCR, the TCR beta CDR3 was amplified from genomic DNA. Used in first-round PCR were primers specific to each TRBV and TRBJ gene. TCRdb fed the multiplex PCR reads into MiXCR, producing one record per CDR3 protein. The sample includes over 11,000 distinct CDR3 sequences, less than 35% of them seen just once. The material sequenced was PBMCs, taken before or after stereotactic body radiation therapy (not recorded which). The receptors were sampled from a donor over 45 with non-small cell lung cancer.

The chain joins TRBV28 to TRBJ1-5; D possibly corresponds to TRBD1 (6 bases). The germline CDR1 and CDR2 sequences are MDHEN and SYDVKM. Trimming took 6 bases from V and 5 from J, leaving 17 bases between them. CDR3 length: 15 amino acids. The DNA of the CDR3 is TGTGCCAGCAGCCAGGTTTACAGGGCTGATCAGCCCCAGCATTTT. Amino acids: CASSQVYRADQPQHF.

On this clonotype itself: Here the CDR3 omits its conserved ending phenylalanine or tryptophan, so a read error is the likely source. The chain joins TRBV27 to TRBJ2-5; TRBD2 aligns across 13 bases. The CDR3 has 15 amino acids. Germline V gives CDR1 MNHEY, CDR2 SMNVEV (reference sequence). V lost 5 bases and J lost 4; bases outside the gene matches: 4. The DNA of the CDR3 is TGTGCCAGCAGTAAAAGGACTAGCGGGGGAGAGACCCAGTACATC. Protein sequence: CASSKRTSGGETQYI.

Comments on this clonotype: A read error is the likely source, as a far larger clone sits one nucleotide away. This likely comes from a read error, as the CDR3 has no conserved phenylalanine or tryptophan at its end. The rearrangement links TRBV6-4 to TRBJ1-5; TRBD1 agrees at 7 bases. Losses at the gene ends were 3 bases for V and 4 bases for J; bases not matched to a gene: 6. Germline loops: CDR1 MRHNA, CDR2 SNTAGT. This CDR3 comprises 15 residues. In DNA form, the CDR3 reads TGTGCCAGCAGTGAAGCGGGACAGCAAAATCAGCCCCAGCATTCT. As protein: CASSEAGQQNQPQHS.

This clonotype rates as medium-sized. The J gene is TRBJ2-2, the V gene TRBV6-1; D possibly uses TRBD1 or TRBD2 (5 bases each). The CDR3 is made up of 16 amino acids. V was trimmed by 6 bases and J by 5 bases, leaving 19 bases between them. Germline V gene lookup returns CDR1 MNHNS and CDR2 SASEGT. The CDR3 coding sequence is TGTGCCAGCAGGTCCCAGCCCGGGACGGGAACCGGGGAGCTGTTTTTT. Encoded protein: CASRSQPGTGTGELFF.

This clonotype was seen many times. This chain connects TRBV5-5 to TRBJ2-1, with D maybe TRBD2 (5 bases). CDR3 length: 16 amino acids. The V end was cut by 2 bases, the J end by 0 bases, with 12 bases between. Germline CDR1 is SGHKS and CDR2 is YYEKEE (reference sequence). CDR3 sequence: CASSFSAGSSYNEQFF. Here the CDR3 DNA reads TGTGCCAGCAGCTTTTCTGCGGGTAGCTCCTACAATGAGCAGTTCTTC.

This clonotype occurred many times. The chain recombines TRBV10-3 with TRBJ2-7, with TRBD1 identical over 11 bases. Germline CDR1 ENHRY, CDR2 SYGVKD. J was trimmed by 6 bases and V by 0 bases; bases with no gene match: 4. CDR3 length equals 15 residues. CDR3 loop: CAISESSGTGGEQYF. The CDR3 DNA reads as TGTGCCATCAGTGAGTCGTCAGGGACAGGGGGCGAGCAGTACTTC.

This clonotype is medium-sized by share. V usage is TRBV20-1 and J usage is TRBJ1-2; D ambiguous. The germline V and J ends were trimmed by 3 bases and 5 bases, with 10 bases remaining between them. Germline values: CDR1 DFQATT, CDR2 SNEGSKA (reference sequence). This CDR3 has 12 residues. Here the CDR3 DNA reads TGCAGTGCTAGTTCCGGGGTATATGGCTACACCTTC. Translation: CSASSGVYGYTF.

This clonotype has ten or more counts. The genes are TRBV20-1 and TRBJ1-5; 8 nucleotides line up with TRBD1. J gave up 0 bases and V 6 bases, and 7 bases lay outside the gene matches. Per germline, CDR1 DFQATT and CDR2 SNEGSKA (reference sequence). This CDR3 region has 15 residues. The CDR3 sequence is CSAPQGAYSNQPQHF. The CDR3 nucleotides read TGCAGTGCACCCCAGGGGGCTTATAGCAATCAGCCCCAGCATTTT.

By share, this clonotype counts as medium-sized. This rearrangement joins TRBV20-1 to TRBJ2-3; the D gene is possibly TRBD1 (6 bases). The CDR3 spans 16 residues. Germline lookup yields CDR1 DFQATT and CDR2 SNEGSKA (reference sequence). With 0 bases removed from V and 0 bases from J, the gap between germline ends came to 13 bases. The CDR3 region has the DNA TGCAGTGCTAGAGATGCAGGGGCTAGCAGCACAGATACGCAGTATTTT. This translates into CSARDAGASSTDTQYF.

This clonotype was counted ten times or more. CDR3 protein: CSASITSNQPQHF. The CDR3 DNA reads as TGCAGTGCTTCCATCACAAGCAATCAGCCCCAGCATTTT. This chain uses TRBV20-1 with TRBJ1-5; D is unclear. Per germline, CDR1 DFQATT and CDR2 SNEGSKA (reference sequence). The germline V and J ends were trimmed by 5 bases and 1 base, with 9 bases remaining between them. CDR3 length: 13 residues.

Ten or more counts support this clonotype. As DNA, the CDR3 is TGCAGTGCTAGAGATCCTGCCAGGGGCGGCCACGGGGAGCTGTTTTTT. This gives the protein CSARDPARGGHGELFF. V and J are TRBV20-1 and TRBJ2-2; D perhaps matches TRBD1 (6 bases). V was clipped by 0 bases and J by 7 bases, with 18 bases between them. Germline CDR1 is DFQATT and CDR2 is SNEGSKA (reference sequence). The CDR3 spans 16 residues.

In regard to this clonotype: Compared with germline, one end of the junction differs, possibly owing to a read error. This rearrangement joins TRBV2 to TRBJ2-6; the D call may be TRBD1 or TRBD2 (5 bases each). Germline V gene sequence: CDR1 SNHLY, CDR2 FYNNEI. This CDR3 has 17 amino acids. The CDR3 region has the DNA TGTGCCAGCAGTGAAAGGACCGCCCCGTCCGGGGCCAACGTCCTGAGTTTC. Encoded protein: CASSERTAPSGANVLSF.

Regarding this clonotype: A far larger clone is one nucleotide away, so this likely arose from a read error. This chain uses TRBV7-2 with TRBJ2-1; D not resolved. Looked up from germline, CDR1 is SGHTA and CDR2 is FQGNSA. The CDR3 consists of 13 residues. In DNA form, the CDR3 reads TGTGCCAGCAGCTTAGCAGTTTACAATGAGCAGCTCTTC. As protein: CASSLAVYNEQLF.

The chain joins TRBV19 to TRBJ2-2; 7 positions agree with TRBD2. This CDR3 has 17 amino acids. Germline assignment: CDR1 LNHDA and CDR2 SQIVND (reference sequence). V trimming: 7 bases; J trimming: 9 bases; junction bases outside the gene matches: 20. CDR3 nucleotides: TGTGCCAGTAACCGAATTACTCAGGGAGGGTACAACAGGGAGCTGTTTTTT. Protein product: CASNRITQGGYNRELFF.

Comments on this clonotype: The junction departs from germline at one end; a sequencing error may be responsible. The V call is TRBV3-1, the J call TRBJ2-7; D gene unclear. The CDR3 covers 15 residues. The germline V gene encodes CDR1 LGHDT and CDR2 YNNKEL (reference sequence). CDR3: CASSQEARISYVQYF. CDR3 in DNA: TGTGCCAGCAGCCAAGAGGCCCGGATCTCCTACGTGCAGTACTTC.

This clonotype was seen a handful of times. Because the CDR3 is missing its conserved closing phenylalanine or tryptophan, this is likely a read error. The V gene is TRBV6-2 or TRBV6-3, the J gene TRBJ2-3; 8 bases match TRBD1. This CDR3 contains 13 residues. Germline CDR1 reads MNHEY; CDR2 reads SVGEGT. The CDR3 bases are TGTGCAAGCATTCCCCACAGGGGGGATACGCAGTATTTG. Its protein product is CASIPHRGDTQYL.

This clonotype is labeled as medium-sized. The chain has TRBV5-1 and TRBJ1-3; 7 bases align to TRBD1. J was trimmed by 3 bases and V by 5 bases; bases with no gene match: 5. The CDR3 runs 14 residues. Germline assignment: CDR1 SGHRS and CDR2 YFSETQ. Here the CDR3 reads CASSEGAGGNTIYF. The CDR3 DNA follows: TGCGCCAGCAGTGAGGGGGCCGGTGGAAACACCATATATTTT.

The chain employs TRBV7-2 and TRBJ2-7; 7 positions agree with TRBD1. CDR1 is SGHTA, CDR2 FQGNSA, per germline. The CDR3 runs 13 residues. V lost 1 base and J lost 3; bases outside the gene matches: 0. The CDR3 sequence is CASSLDRGYEQYF. In DNA form, the CDR3 reads TGTGCCAGCAGCTTAGACAGGGGCTACGAGCAGTACTTC. Together with reference TRBV7-2 and TRBJ2-7, the CDR3 gives the full variable domain: GAGVSQSPSNKVTEKGKDVELRCDPISGHTALYWYRQSLGQGLEFLIYFQGNSAPDKSGLPSDRFSAERTGGSVSTLTIQRTQQEDSAVYLCASSLDRGYEQYFGPGTRLTVT.

This clonotype was detected many times. This CDR3 reads CASSLDGGGTYEQYF. CDR3 bases: TGTGCCAGCAGCTTGGACGGCGGGGGGACCTACGAGCAGTACTTC. The rearrangement uses TRBV5-5 and TRBJ2-7, with TRBD2 matching 8 bases. V was clipped by 0 bases and J by 2 bases; unmatched bases: 4. This CDR3 region has 15 residues. Germline CDR1 reads SGHKS; CDR2 reads YYEKEE (reference sequence).

By share, this clonotype counts as medium-sized. The chain joins TRBV6-1 to TRBJ1-2; 7 positions match TRBD1. Germline V CDR1 and CDR2: MNHNS, SASEGT. CDR3 length equals 12 residues. The J segment lost 4 bases and the V segment lost 8 bases, leaving 4 bases of the junction unmatched. Here the CDR3 reads CASRDSRYGYTF. The CDR3 bases are TGTGCCAGCCGGGACAGCCGCTATGGCTACACCTTC.

This chain joins TRBV11-2 and TRBJ2-7, with 8 bases lining up with TRBD2. Germline lookup yields CDR1 SGHAT and CDR2 FQNNGV. Trimming removed 1 base from V and 4 bases from J; junction bases left unmatched: 9. This CDR3 spans 16 amino acids. The CDR3, as DNA: TGTGCCAGCAGCTTAGGGCTAGGAGCGGGGGCTTACGAGCAGTACTTC. This gives the protein CASSLGLGAGAYEQYF. Combining the CDR3 with reference TRBV11-2 and TRBJ2-7 gives the whole variable domain EAGVAQSPRYKIIEKRQSVAFWCNPISGHATLYWYQQILGQGPKLLIQFQNNGVVDDSQLPKDRFSAERLKGVDSTLKIQPAKLEDSAVYLCASSLGLGAGAYEQYFGPGTRLTVT.

Judged by abundance, this clonotype is medium-sized. The rearrangement joins TRBV19 to TRBJ2-1; 13 bases map to TRBD2. With 3 bases clipped from V and 8 bases from J, the junction kept 7 bases outside the gene matches. Per germline, CDR1 LNHDA and CDR2 SQIVND (reference sequence). CDR3 length: 16 residues. The CDR3: CASSMPTSGRVDEQFF. The CDR3, as DNA: TGTGCCAGTAGTATGCCCACTAGCGGGAGGGTCGATGAGCAGTTCTTC.

With respect to this clonotype: A far larger clone is one base from this, pointing to a likely read error. The V call is TRBV6-8, the J call TRBJ2-7; possibly TRBD1 for D (6 bases). The CDR3 length is 13 residues. Trimming cost V 5 bases and J 3 bases, with 11 bases left between them. Germline V gene sequence: CDR1 MNHGY, CDR2 SAAAGT. CDR3 region: CASSLDSDYEQYF. CDR3 bases: TGTGCCAGCAGTCTGGACAGCGACTACGAGCAGTACTTC.

This clonotype came up many times. V is TRBV9 and J is TRBJ1-3; a weak D match, TRBD1 (6 bases). Germline V gene sequence: CDR1 SGDLS, CDR2 YYNGEE. CDR3 size: 16 residues. Trimming removed 0 bases from V and 2 bases from J, with 12 bases in between. In DNA, the CDR3 is TGTGCCAGCAGCGTAGCAGGGGCAGTAGCTGGAAACACCATATATTTT. Amino acids: CASSVAGAVAGNTIYF. Supplemented by reference TRBV9 and TRBJ1-3, the full variable domain reads DSGVTQTPKHLITATGQRVTLRCSPRSGDLSVYWYQQSLDQGLQFLIQYYNGEERAKGNILERFSAQQFPDLHSELNLSSLELGDSALYFCASSVAGAVAGNTIYFGEGSWLTVV.

In its sample, this clonotype was seen many times. The rearrangement links TRBV19 to TRBJ2-5; D is uncertain. The CDR3 runs 13 residues. V dropped 4 bases and J dropped 0 bases, with 6 bases sitting between them. Germline V gives CDR1 LNHDA, CDR2 SQIVND (reference sequence). The chain's CDR3 is CASSTGNQETQYF. For the CDR3, the DNA is TGTGCCAGTAGTACGGGCAACCAAGAGACCCAGTACTTC.

Relative to its sample, this clonotype is medium-sized. DNA for the CDR3: TGTGCCAGCAGTGATGCTAGCGGGAGTATCGACGAGCAGTACTTC. Amino acids: CASSDASGSIDEQYF. This chain connects TRBV6-1 to TRBJ2-7; TRBD2 matches at 10 bases. This CDR3 has 15 amino acids. From germline, CDR1 is MNHNS and CDR2 SASEGT. J lost 5 bases, V lost 3 bases, and 7 bases had no gene match.

The V gene is TRBV12-3 or TRBV12-4, the J gene TRBJ1-5; D call uncertain. This CDR3 spans 14 amino acids. The ends were cut back, 5 bases at V and 6 bases at J, with 14 bases in the middle. The CDR3 is CASSLLLGSQPQHF. The CDR3, as DNA: TGTGCCAGCAGTCTTCTGTTGGGGAGTCAGCCCCAGCATTTT.

This clonotype is categorized as medium-sized. The chain recombines TRBV27 with TRBJ2-6, with unresolved D. V lost 4 bases and J lost 0, with 4 bases in between. The germline V gene has CDR1 MNHEY and CDR2 SMNVEV (reference sequence). The CDR3 is made up of 14 amino acids. CDR3 region: CASSWDSGANVLTF. In DNA, the CDR3 is TGTGCCAGCAGTTGGGACTCTGGGGCCAACGTCCTGACTTTC.